This T cell receptor beta chain was identified in a study of blood T cell repertoires in COVID-19. Study summary: PBMCs, B-cell-depleted T cells, or T cells were the source of the cDNA or gDNA that made up the material.

Cohorts were based on clinical histories the participants reported. Exposed enrollees encountered a COVID-19 case at some point within 2 weeks before study entry. Sequenced by immunoSEQ multiplex PCR; TCRdb stores in-frame clones only, minus some. The sample lists 300,000 to 350,000 clones, roughly 90% occurring once. Looked up from germline, CDR1 is SGHTS and CDR2 is YDEGEE. V lost 3 bases to trimming and J lost 6 bases; unmatched junction nucleotides: 5. The CDR3 length is 14 residues. The receptor comes from a woman in her twenties or thirties who had been exposed to COVID-19. Sequences were obtained from PBMCs or T cells enriched from blood (not recorded which). The chain links TRBV5-8 to TRBJ2-5, with TRBD1 matching over 10 bases. CDR3 nucleotides: TGTGCCAGCAGCTGGACAGGGGGGAGGAAGACCCAGTACTTC. Its translation: CASSWTGGRKTQYF.